Only a few counts were recorded for the clone carrying this TCR beta chain. Antigen specificity is unknown. The data are from a study of radiation and T cells in renal cell carcinoma. General observations from the study: In blood, top tumor clones expanded by 2 weeks, shrinking by 4.

Time point in this sample: blood 4 weeks post-SBRT, at nephrectomy. Treatment defined: 15 Gy SBRT to primary tumor, nephrectomy 4 weeks later. Nephrectomy followed 15 Gy stereotactic body radiation by 4 weeks. After SBRT, blood was collected at 2 and 4 weeks, plus baseline. The tumor was a clear cell renal cell carcinoma. Using immunoSEQ multiplex PCR, the repertoire was profiled, and TCRdb retains in-frame clones only, with some absent. The data contain around 100,000 clones, roughly 88% of them singletons. Trimming removed 1 base at V and 6 bases at J, with 8 bases between. The CDR3 spans 13 residues. In germline, CDR1 is LGHNA, CDR2 YNFKEQ.

The receptor's source is a man aged 60-69 years with renal cell carcinoma. The chain combines TRBV4-2 with TRBJ2-3; D ambiguous. Here the sequenced sample was blood, taken from a patient whose treatment included radiotherapy and nephrectomy. CDR3: CASSQGVGDTQYF. CDR3 in DNA: TGTGCCAGCAGCCAAGGAGTTGGGGATACGCAGTATTTT.